These 24 T cell receptor beta chains were all obtained from the same sample, sequenced in a study of CD8 T cells in ankylosing spondylitis. Study-level points and caveats: Blood from ankylosing spondylitis patients appeared to carry a characteristic roughly 8-variant TCR beta motif.

Each CDR3 protein is one row after TCRdb ran MiXCR on the 5' RACE reads. The data hold hundreds of thousands of distinct CDR3 sequences, with about 13% observed a single time. No antigen has been identified for these receptors. The sequencing input was blood, either unsorted or a sorted T cell fraction (not recorded which). The receptor source for this set is a male donor with ankylosing spondylitis.

Only a few counts were recorded for this clonotype. The chain uses TRBV21-1 and TRBJ2-3; the table's D call, TRBD2, has no DNA check behind it. TRBV21-1 is described as a pseudogene. The CDR3 has 15 amino acids. The CDR3 sequence is CASSKSLPGTDTQYF. CDR3 in DNA: TGTGCCAGCAGCAAATCCCTGCCGGGCACAGATACGCAGTATTTT.

This clonotype was seen a handful of times. The rearrangement links TRBV30 to TRBJ1-2, with D uncertain. The CDR3 length is 14 residues. The V gene's germline CDR1 is GTSNPN and CDR2 SVGIG (reference sequence). The ends were cut back, 0 bases at V and 6 bases at J, with 14 bases in the middle. The CDR3 bases are TGTGCCTGGAGTGTTTATGTCGGGGAAAATGGCTACACCTTC. Its translation: CAWSVYVGENGYTF. Together with reference TRBV30 and TRBJ1-2, the CDR3 gives the full variable domain: SQTIHQWPATLVQPVGSPLSLECTVEGTSNPNLYWYRQAAGRGLQLLFYSVGIGQISSEVPQNLSASRPQDRQFILSSKKLLLSDSGFYLCAWSVYVGENGYTFGSGTRLTVV.

This clonotype was seen many times. The chain uses TRBV5-1 and TRBJ1-5; 8 bases fit TRBD1. Per germline, CDR1 SGHRS and CDR2 YFSETQ. This CDR3 is 14 amino acids long. The J segment lost 10 bases and the V segment lost 4 bases, leaving 10 bases of the junction unmatched. CDR3 nucleotides: TGCGCCAGCAGCCCCGGGTCAGGGGGCCGTCCCCAGCATTTT. Its protein is CASSPGSGGRPQHF.

This clonotype has a count of ten or more. The genes are TRBV29-1 and TRBJ2-7; unclear D gene. This CDR3 is built from 12 residues. Germline CDR1 SQVTM, CDR2 ANQGSEA. Trimming removed 7 bases at V and 5 bases at J, with 15 bases between. Written as DNA, the CDR3 is TGCAGCGCCGAAAGGAGTAACAACGAGCAGTACTTC. This encodes CSAERSNNEQYF.

The chain uses TRBV29-1 and TRBJ1-5; D unresolved. The V and J ends lost 4 bases and 6 bases respectively, with 16 bases between them. The CDR3 extends over 14 amino acids. Germline V lookup: CDR1 SQVTM, CDR2 ANQGSEA. CDR3 DNA sequence: TGCAGCGTTGCATCGGGAGCCCCCGGTCAGCCCCAGCATTTT. Amino acids: CSVASGAPGQPQHF.

Ten or more counts support this clonotype. The V and J genes are TRBV12-3 or TRBV12-4 and TRBJ1-5; perhaps TRBD1 as D (6 bases). This CDR3 spans 13 amino acids. Trimming removed 1 base from V and 7 bases from J, with 8 bases in between. CDR3 DNA: TGTGCCAGCAGTTTAGGGGGGCAACAGCCCCAGCATTTT. Protein sequence: CASSLGGQQPQHF.

At least ten counts were recorded for this clonotype. The chain carries TRBV11-2 and TRBJ2-4; D may be TRBD2 (6 bases). The CDR3 contains 12 residues. The germline gives CDR1 SGHAT, CDR2 FQNNGV. Trimming took off 3 bases at V and 8 bases at J, with 8 bases between the two ends. This CDR3 reads CASSFWGDIQYF. In DNA form, the CDR3 reads TGTGCCAGCAGCTTTTGGGGGGACATTCAGTACTTC.

This clonotype has just a few counts. The chain combines TRBV20-1 with TRBJ2-3; D unresolved. The CDR3 runs 11 residues. Germline CDR1 and CDR2: DFQATT and SNEGSKA (reference sequence). V lost 5 bases and J lost 10, with 13 bases in between. This chain's CDR3 is CSASPDEAQYF. Here the CDR3 DNA reads TGCAGTGCTTCTCCCGACGAGGCGCAGTATTTT.

In its sample, this clonotype was seen a few times. The rearrangement links TRBV7-9 to TRBJ2-6; D not certain. There are 16 residues in the CDR3. V lost 4 bases and J 7 bases, leaving 17 bases between the germline ends. Germline V gives CDR1 SEHNR, CDR2 FQNEAQ (reference sequence). The CDR3 sequence is CASSSTAATEANVLTF. In DNA, the CDR3 is TGTGCCAGCAGCTCAACGGCGGCGACTGAAGCCAACGTCCTGACTTTC.

This clonotype has more than one count but fewer than ten. V usage is TRBV7-6 and J usage is TRBJ2-1; no clear D gene. The V and J ends lost 4 bases and 8 bases respectively, with 6 bases between them. Germline V gene data show CDR1 as SGHVS and CDR2 as FNYEAQ. This CDR3 is 11 amino acids long. The CDR3 nucleotides are TGTGCCAGCAGCTCTACGGATGAGCAGTTCTTC. It codes for CASSSTDEQFF.

The sample holds many counts of this clonotype. The chain carries TRBV29-1 and TRBJ2-4; possible D gene TRBD1, 5 bases. This CDR3 comprises 13 residues. Between the trimmed V and J ends, which lost 4 bases and 6 bases, there was a span of 13 bases. CDR1 SQVTM and CDR2 ANQGSEA come from the germline V gene. The CDR3 is CSVAALGRNIQYF. In nucleotides, the CDR3 is TGCAGCGTTGCGGCCCTGGGGCGAAACATTCAGTACTTC.

Only a few counts were recorded for this clonotype. The rearrangement links TRBV5-1 to TRBJ1-4, with D perhaps TRBD1 (6 bases). Germline V gene data show CDR1 as SGHRS and CDR2 as YFSETQ. The CDR3 has 14 amino acids. V was clipped by 3 bases and J by 5 bases, with 11 bases between them. The CDR3 region has the DNA TGCGCCAGCAGCTCCACTGACAGGAATGAAAAACTGTTTTTT. Protein sequence: CASSSTDRNEKLFF.

The chain employs TRBV20-1 and TRBJ1-1; weak D call: TRBD1 (5 bases). The V gene's germline CDR1 is DFQATT and CDR2 SNEGSKA (reference sequence). The CDR3 totals 8 residues. Deletions cut 7 bases from V and 11 bases from J, with 8 bases between. The CDR3 sequence is CSGGGAFF. The CDR3 DNA follows: TGCAGTGGGGGGGGGGCTTTCTTT.

This clonotype has more than one count but fewer than ten. The chain is built from TRBV20-1 and TRBJ2-1; the D gene is possibly TRBD1 (5 bases). The V gene's germline CDR1 is DFQATT and CDR2 SNEGSKA (reference sequence). Trimming left V 5 bases short and J 4 bases short, with 15 bases between. The CDR3 is made up of 14 amino acids. CDR3 sequence: CSAPQQGAYNEQFF. CDR3 in DNA: TGCAGTGCTCCCCAACAAGGGGCGTACAATGAGCAGTTCTTC.

The rearrangement joins TRBV9 to TRBJ2-3; tentatively, D is TRBD1 or TRBD2 (5 bases each). There are 15 residues in the CDR3. Germline V gene data show CDR1 as SGDLS and CDR2 as YYNGEE. V was trimmed by 4 bases and J by 7 bases, leaving 19 bases between them. The chain's CDR3 is CASSTAGTREYTQYF. The CDR3 bases are TGTGCCAGCAGCACCGCCGGGACCCGAGAATATACGCAGTATTTT.

J is TRBJ2-1 and V is TRBV29-1; 8 bases match TRBD1. In germline, CDR1 is SQVTM, CDR2 ANQGSEA. The CDR3 sequence is 16 residues long. J lost 2 bases, V lost 0 bases, and 6 bases had no gene match. The CDR3, as DNA: TGCAGCGTTGAAGATCGGACAGGGAGTACCTACAATGAGCAGTTCTTC. Protein product: CSVEDRTGSTYNEQFF.

The chain combines TRBV12-3 or TRBV12-4 with TRBJ2-4; D possibly corresponds to TRBD2 (5 bases). Trimming removed 0 bases from V and 3 bases from J, with 6 bases in between. This CDR3 is built from 14 residues. For the CDR3, the DNA is TGTGCCAGCAGTTTAGCAGCGGTCAAAAACATTCAGTACTTC. Its translation: CASSLAAVKNIQYF.

In its sample, this clonotype was seen many times. V gene TRBV6-4 combines with J gene TRBJ2-4, with 7 nucleotides matching TRBD2. This CDR3 comprises 15 residues. Looked up from germline, CDR1 is MRHNA and CDR2 is SNTAGT. Trimming took 3 bases from V and 2 from J; bases not matched to a gene: 4. The CDR3 loop is CASSESSGSKNIQYF. In DNA, the CDR3 is TGTGCCAGCAGTGAGTCTAGCGGCTCCAAAAACATTCAGTACTTC.

The chain links TRBV7-2 to TRBJ1-1; 9 nucleotides agree with TRBD1. This CDR3 has 15 amino acids. Germline CDR1 SGHTA, CDR2 FQGNSA. The J segment lost 3 bases and the V segment lost 5 bases, leaving 7 bases of the junction unmatched. This chain's CDR3 is CASSPHRGRDTEAFF. The CDR3 region has the DNA TGTGCCAGCAGCCCTCACAGGGGGCGCGACACTGAAGCTTTCTTT.

This clonotype was detected only a few times. This chain connects TRBV3-1 to TRBJ2-2; tentative D call: TRBD2 (6 bases). Germline V gene sequence: CDR1 LGHDT, CDR2 YNNKEL (reference sequence). The CDR3 consists of 15 residues. V gave up 4 bases and J gave up 6 bases, with 15 bases separating them. Here the CDR3 DNA reads TGTGCCAGCAGCCGGGGAGGACTCCTATCCGGGGAGCTGTTTTTT. This sequence encodes CASSRGGLLSGELFF.

The chain employs TRBV20-1 and TRBJ2-1, with 8 bases aligning to TRBD2. Germline V CDR1 and CDR2: DFQATT, SNEGSKA (reference sequence). This CDR3 region has 13 residues. The junction had 3 bases not matched to a gene; V was cut back by 5 bases and J by 3 bases. The CDR3 DNA sequence: TGCAGTGCTCTTAGCGGGAACTACAATGAGCAGTTCTTC. Its protein product is CSALSGNYNEQFF.

The chain has TRBV11-2 and TRBJ2-1, with 9 bases aligning to TRBD2. The CDR3 runs to 17 residues. The junction had 14 bases not matched to a gene; V was cut back by 4 bases and J by 7 bases. Looked up from germline, CDR1 is SGHAT and CDR2 is FQNNGV. Here the CDR3 DNA reads TGTGCCAGCAGCTGGCGATCACTAGCGGGTTTCCCTAATGAGCAGTTCTTC. It encodes CASSWRSLAGFPNEQFF.

This clonotype occurred a few times. A read error may produce the germline difference seen at one junction end. The V and J genes are TRBV29-1 and TRBJ1-4; no reliable D call. The CDR3 has 12 amino acids. In germline, CDR1 is SQVTM, CDR2 ANQGSEA. The CDR3 loop reads CSVEDTSRKMVF. The CDR3 DNA follows: TGCAGCGTTGAAGACACATCTAGAAAAATGGTTTTT.

This clonotype came up many times. This chain uses TRBV7-2 with TRBJ1-4, with 10 bases that match TRBD1. The trim removed 5 bases at V and 5 bases at J, leaving 8 bases unmatched. Per the germline V gene, CDR1 is SGHTA and CDR2 is FQGNSA. The CDR3 loop spans 16 amino acids. CDR3 nucleotides: TGTGCCAGCAGCGCCACACCGGGACAGGGGAATGAAAAACTGTTTTTT. Translating gives CASSATPGQGNEKLFF.